Listed below are T cell receptor beta chains from one sample, sequenced in a study of blood T cell repertoires in COVID-19. The data were produced by immunoSEQ multiplex PCR, yet TCRdb's version contains in-frame clones alone and is incomplete. Among 300,000 to 350,000 clones listed, 65% to 90% were seen once. Sequencing was performed on PBMCs or T cells enriched from blood (not recorded which). The source is a woman aged 40 to 50 with acute COVID-19. CDR3s include the opening cysteine and the closing phenylalanine or tryptophan. Each record gives: clone size, D gene, V gene, J gene, CDR3 DNA, CDR3 protein. A D gene is named only where the DNA matches it firmly. Where a row states a size, it is once, few, many or the class of an expanded clone; other rows omit it.

-,-,TRBV27,TRBJ1-5,TGTGCCAGCAGAGTAGGGGGCAATCAGCCCCAGCATTTT,CASRVGGNQPQHF
-,TRBD2,TRBV7-6,TRBJ2-1,TGTGCCAGCAGCTTATCCGGGGGGGCGAACAATGAGCAGTTCTTC,CASSLSGGANNEQFF
many,-,TRBV5-1,TRBJ1-3,TGCGCCAGCAGCTCGGGACAACCTGGAAACACCATATATTTT,CASSSGQPGNTIYF
-,TRBD2,TRBV3-1/TRBV3-2,TRBJ2-3,TGTGCCAGCAGCCAAGAGGCGGGAGGGCCTATAGATACGCAGTATTTT,CASSQEAGGPIDTQYF
-,-,TRBV27,TRBJ2-7,TGTGCCAGCAGTCCAACCTCTAGGGGTCTAGGATCCTACGAGCAGTACTTC,CASSPTSRGLGSYEQYF
-,TRBD1,TRBV7-9,TRBJ1-3,TGTGCCAGCAGCTTACAGGGGGGATCTGGAAACACCATATATTTT,CASSLQGGSGNTIYF
-,-,TRBV28,TRBJ2-7,TGTGCCAGCAGTTTAGTGGGGACAAGCTCCTACGAGCAGTACTTC,CASSLVGTSSYEQYF
-,-,TRBV19,TRBJ2-2,TGTGCCAGTAGTATAGCCAGGAACACCGGGGAGCTGTTTTTT,CASSIARNTGELFF
-,-,TRBV28,TRBJ2-7,TGTGCCAGCAGGTCGGGAGAAGTAAGCCACGAGCAGTACTTC,CASRSGEVSHEQYF
-,-,TRBV2,TRBJ1-1,TGTGCCAGCAGTGAAGCGAGTTTTCGGGGGACTGAAGCTTTCTTT,CASSEASFRGTEAFF
-,-,TRBV6-4,TRBJ2-1,TGTGCCAGCAGTGACTTCCGGGACTCCAATGAGCAGTTCTTC,CASSDFRDSNEQFF
-,TRBD1,TRBV19,TRBJ2-1,TGTGCCAGTAGTTCCACAGGGGCCGGCTACAATGAGCAGTTCTTC,CASSSTGAGYNEQFF
few,TRBD2,TRBV7-9,TRBJ2-3,TGTGCCAGCAGCTTAGACGGGGGGGCCACAGATACGCAGTATTTT,CASSLDGGATDTQYF
-,TRBD2,TRBV12-3/TRBV12-4,TRBJ2-3,TGTGCCAGCAGTTTGCGGGGGACAGATACGCAGTATTTT,CASSLRGTDTQYF
-,TRBD1,TRBV19,TRBJ2-2,TGTGCCAGTAGTATAGGGACAGGGGTAGCGGGTCGCACCGGGGAGCTGTTTTTT,CASSIGTGVAGRTGELFF
-,-,TRBV5-4,TRBJ1-6,TGTGCCAGCAGCTTGGAGGGGGGGGACCATTCACCCCTCCACTTT,CASSLEGGDHSPLHF
-,-,TRBV2,TRBJ2-2,TGTGCCAGCAGGGGGACCCAGGGGTCGGCGGGGGAGCTGTTTTTT,CASRGTQGSAGELFF
once,TRBD1,TRBV19,TRBJ2-2,TGTGCCAGTACCCTTGGTGGGACAGGGATCACCGGGGAGCTGTTTTTT,CASTLGGTGITGELFF
-,TRBD1,TRBV5-1,TRBJ2-2,TGCGCCAGCAACCAGGACAGGGAGTACACCGGGGAGCTGTTTTTT,CASNQDREYTGELFF
-,TRBD2,TRBV7-2,TRBJ2-5,TGTGCCAGCAGCTCCCAAGCGGGAGGGCCGGGAGAGACCCAGTACTTC,CASSSQAGGPGETQYF
-,-,TRBV25-1,TRBJ2-3,TGTGCCAGCAGTGACTCCTGGCAGAAGTTAAGCACAGATACGCAGTATTTT,CASSDSWQKLSTDTQYF
-,TRBD1,TRBV19,TRBJ2-5,TGTGCCAGTAGACCCCTGGGACAGGGTGAAGAGACCCAGTACTTC,CASRPLGQGEETQYF
-,-,TRBV29-1,TRBJ1-2,TGCAGCGCTACCTTGTCGGGCGGGCATGAGGGCTACACCTTC,CSATLSGGHEGYTF
-,-,TRBV11-2,TRBJ1-2,TGTGCCAGCAGCTTAGACGAAGCGGGATTCTATGGCTACACCTTC,CASSLDEAGFYGYTF
-,TRBD1,TRBV27,TRBJ2-5,TGTGCCAGCAGTGGGACAGGGGGAAACATGAAGACCCAGTACTTC,CASSGTGGNMKTQYF
once,-,TRBV7-9,TRBJ1-3,TGTGCCAGCAGCTTACCCGTTTTTTCAGTATTCTCTGGAAACACCATATATTTT,CASSLPVFSVFSGNTIYF
-,-,TRBV3-1/TRBV3-2,TRBJ2-7,TGTGCCAGCAGCCAAGTGCTAGACTCAACCTACGAGCAGTACTTC,CASSQVLDSTYEQYF
-,TRBD1,TRBV19,TRBJ2-1,TGTGCCAGTAGTTCCACAGGGGGCGCGGGAACCTACAATGAGCAGTTCTTC,CASSSTGGAGTYNEQFF
-,-,TRBV5-1,TRBJ1-1,TGCGCCAGCAGCTTGGTAGAGGAGGGCACTGAAGCTTTCTTT,CASSLVEEGTEAFF
-,TRBD2,TRBV7-3,TRBJ2-3,TGTGCCAGCAGCGGCGGGACTAGCGGGGTCACAGATACGCAGTATTTT,CASSGGTSGVTDTQYF
-,-,TRBV5-4,TRBJ2-7,TGTGCCAGCAGCGAGGGGGATCGGGGTATGTGGTACGAGCAGTACTTC,CASSEGDRGMWYEQYF
few,-,TRBV5-1,TRBJ2-7,TGCGCCAGCAGCTCACTCACAGGCGGACAGTACGAGCAGTACTTC,CASSSLTGGQYEQYF
-,TRBD1,TRBV6-6,TRBJ1-6,TGTGCCAGCAGTCCCAGGACAGGGGGCGCCCCCAATTCACCCCTCCACTTT,CASSPRTGGAPNSPLHF
-,-,TRBV11-2,TRBJ2-5,TGTGCCAGCAGCTTATCTTTGGGTGAAGGCGGGGAACAAGAGACCCAGTACTTC,CASSLSLGEGGEQETQYF
-,TRBD1,TRBV19,TRBJ1-2,TGTGCCAGTATGGACAGGGCCACTGGCTACACCTTC,CASMDRATGYTF
-,-,TRBV21-1,TRBJ1-2,TGTGCCAGCAGCAACCGACGACAGGGGGAGCGGGGCTACACCTTC,CASSNRRQGERGYTF
-,-,TRBV7-9,TRBJ1-2,TGTGCCAGCAGCTCCCGTGCCGGGGTAGGTGGCTACACCTTC,CASSSRAGVGGYTF
-,TRBD1,TRBV11-2,TRBJ2-5,TGTGCCAGCAGCTTAGCTCGGACAGGCGGCGAGACCCAGTACTTC,CASSLARTGGETQYF
-,-,TRBV28,TRBJ2-1,TGTGCCAGCAGACCCCGGGTGGGTTTCCGGCCTAACAATGAGCAGTTCTTC,CASRPRVGFRPNNEQFF
-,-,TRBV10-1,TRBJ1-1,TGCGCCCCGGAGGGGGGGGCGCGGAACACTGAAGCTTTCTTT,CAPEGGARNTEAFF
-,-,TRBV4-3,TRBJ2-1,TGCGCCAGCAGCCAAGATTTTAGAGGGGGCAATGAGCAGTTCTTC,CASSQDFRGGNEQFF
once,-,TRBV19,TRBJ1-5,TGTGCCAGCGCCGAATTTACAGGGCCGCCCCAGCATTTT,CASAEFTGPPQHF
-,-,TRBV21-1,TRBJ2-6,TGTGCCAGCAGCTTGGGAGACCGGGACAGGACCGAAAGTTGCTCTGGGGCCAACGTCCTGACTTTC,CASSLGDRDRTESCSGANVLTF
-,-,TRBV7-2,TRBJ1-1,TGTGCCAGCAGCACAGGCTCCGGGAACACTGAAGCTTTCTTT,CASSTGSGNTEAFF
-,TRBD2,TRBV28,TRBJ2-1,TGTGCCACTATGACTAGCGGGAGGTACAATGAGCAGTTCTTC,CATMTSGRYNEQFF
-,-,TRBV19,TRBJ1-2,TGTGCCAGTAGTAACAGGGAGGGCTACACCTTC,CASSNREGYTF
-,TRBD2,TRBV11-3,TRBJ2-2,TGTGCCAGCAGCTTAGCTTCGGGGGGGCGCGGGACCGGGGAGCTGTTTTTT,CASSLASGGRGTGELFF
-,-,TRBV9,TRBJ1-4,TGTGCCAGCAGCGTAGGGAGGTTTTTT,CASSVGRFF
once,-,TRBV2,TRBJ1-5,TGTGCCAGCATGTGGGGGCGAGATCAGCCCCAGCATTTT,CASMWGRDQPQHF
-,TRBD1,TRBV24-1,TRBJ2-6,TGTGCCACCCGGGACAGGGCGACTGGGGCCAACGTCCTGACTTTC,CATRDRATGANVLTF